This T cell receptor (beta chain) was obtained from a study of beta chain features in type 1 diabetes. Reverse transcription of all isolated RNA meant that expressed TCRB transcripts were sequenced. Some clones are missing from TCRdb's copy, which holds only in-frame ones; the method was immunoSEQ multiplex PCR. The repertoire includes 150,000 or so clones, approximately 9.1% of them detected once, and 2% to 3% sits in the top ten. V lost 6 bases to trimming and J lost 3 bases, with 5 bases between them. The CDR3 totals 11 residues. CDR1 and CDR2 from the germline V gene are SNHLY and FYNNEI. The chain is built from TRBV2 and TRBJ2-5, with D hard to call. The receptor was isolated from a woman aged 18 to 35 in good health. The sample was central memory CD4+ T cells from blood. CDR3 nucleotides: TGTGCCAGCAGACTGGAAGAGACCCAGTACTTC. Translated, it gives CASRLEETQYF.